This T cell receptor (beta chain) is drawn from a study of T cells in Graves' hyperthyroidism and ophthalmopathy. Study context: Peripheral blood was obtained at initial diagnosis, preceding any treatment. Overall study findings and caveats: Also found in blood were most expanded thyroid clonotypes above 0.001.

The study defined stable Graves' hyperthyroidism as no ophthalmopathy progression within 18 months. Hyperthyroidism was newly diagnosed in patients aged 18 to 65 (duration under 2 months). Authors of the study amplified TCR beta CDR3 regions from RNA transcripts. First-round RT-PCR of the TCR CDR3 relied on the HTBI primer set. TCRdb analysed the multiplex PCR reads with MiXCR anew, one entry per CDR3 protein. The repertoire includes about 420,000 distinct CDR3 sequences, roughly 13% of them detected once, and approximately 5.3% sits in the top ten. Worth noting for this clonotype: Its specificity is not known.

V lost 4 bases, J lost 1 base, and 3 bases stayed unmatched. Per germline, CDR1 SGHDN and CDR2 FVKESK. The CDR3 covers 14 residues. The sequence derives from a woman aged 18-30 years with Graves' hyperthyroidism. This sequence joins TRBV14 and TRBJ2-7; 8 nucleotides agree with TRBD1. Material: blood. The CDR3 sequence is CASSRWTGSYEQYF. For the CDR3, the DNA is TGTGCCAGCAGCCGATGGACAGGGTCCTACGAGCAGTACTTC. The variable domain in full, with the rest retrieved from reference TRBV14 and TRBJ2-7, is EAGVTQFPSHSVIEKGQTVTLRCDPISGHDNLYWYRRVMGKEIKFLLHFVKESKQDESGMPNNRFLAERTGGTYSTLKVQPAELEDSGVYFCASSRWTGSYEQYFGPGTRLTVT.